Shown below are 11 T cell receptor beta chains from a single sample sequenced in a study of blood T cell repertoires in COVID-19. Measured with immunoSEQ multiplex PCR; TCRdb has only the in-frame clones, and not every one. This table has approximately 75,000 clones, 75% to 95% appearing once. Sample: peripheral blood. All receptors derive from a human donor in a cohort sampled during active COVID-19.

This chain joins TRBV19 and TRBJ1-6; D gene unclear. Per the germline V gene, CDR1 is LNHDA and CDR2 is SQIVND (reference sequence). The CDR3 length is 14 residues. The V end was cut by 6 bases, the J end by 7 bases, with 13 bases between. CDR3 loop: CASREQRENSPLHF. The CDR3 coding sequence is TGTGCCAGTAGAGAACAGAGAGAGAATTCACCCCTCCACTTT.

As DNA, the CDR3 is TGTGCCAGTAGTAGGTCAACAAGGGGGGGAAGGTATGGCTACACCTTC. This sequence encodes CASSRSTRGGRYGYTF. The chain has TRBV19 and TRBJ1-2; D may be TRBD1 (6 bases). From germline, CDR1 is LNHDA and CDR2 SQIVND (reference sequence). Trimming took off 4 bases at V and 5 bases at J, with 20 bases between the two ends. This CDR3 is built from 16 residues.

The genes are TRBV4-1 and TRBJ1-5; D call uncertain. The V and J ends lost 0 bases and 0 bases respectively, with 9 bases between them. The CDR3 has 16 residues. Germline V CDR1 and CDR2: MGHRA, YSYEKL. The CDR3 region has the DNA TGCGCCAGCAGCCAAGAGTCCGGTAATAGCAATCAGCCCCAGCATTTT. Encoded protein: CASSQESGNSNQPQHF.

The J gene is TRBJ2-7, the V gene TRBV5-6; perhaps TRBD1 as D (5 bases). The CDR3 runs 15 residues. Between the trimmed V and J ends, which lost 1 base and 0 bases, there was a span of 11 bases. CDR1 and CDR2 (germline): SGHDT, YYEEEE. The CDR3 sequence: CASSLIGVSSYEQYF. The CDR3 DNA follows: TGTGCCAGCAGCTTGATAGGGGTTAGCTCCTACGAGCAGTACTTC.

The V and J genes are TRBV2 and TRBJ1-3; TRBD1 matches at 10 bases. The CDR3 has 16 amino acids. Germline lookup yields CDR1 SNHLY and CDR2 FYNNEI. The V segment lost 5 bases and the J segment 0 bases; nucleotides outside the gene matches: 4. In DNA form, the CDR3 reads TGTGCCAGCAGTCAGCGGACAGGGGGCTCTGGAAACACCATATATTTT. It translates to CASSQRTGGSGNTIYF.

The rearrangement uses TRBV5-1 and TRBJ2-1; 14 bases agree with TRBD2. V shed 4 bases and J 0 bases; nucleotides not matched to a gene: 6. The CDR3 contains 18 residues. Germline V gene lookup returns CDR1 SGHRS and CDR2 YFSETQ. CDR3 sequence (DNA): TGCGCCAGCAGCGTCGGGACTAGCGGGGGCATCTCCTACAATGAGCAGTTCTTC. Translation gives CASSVGTSGGISYNEQFF.

This chain uses TRBV7-8 with TRBJ1-2; no firm D call. The CDR3 has 14 amino acids. V was clipped by 1 base and J by 5 bases, with 11 bases between them. Germline V gives CDR1 SGHVS, CDR2 FQNEAQ. The DNA for the CDR3 is TGTGCCAGCAGCTTAGACCGGGGTGGGTATGGCTACACCTTC. As protein: CASSLDRGGYGYTF.

The chain joins TRBV3-1 (or the pseudogene TRBV3-2) to TRBJ2-2; TRBD2 matches at 10 bases. Germline trimming cut 4 bases from V and 1 base from J; bases unmatched to any gene: 3. The CDR3 is made up of 16 amino acids. Germline assignment: CDR1 LGHDT and CDR2 YNNKEL (reference sequence). CDR3 sequence (DNA): TGTGCCAGCAGCCTTTCTAGCGGGGGGAACACCGGGGAGCTGTTTTTT. Translated, it gives CASSLSSGGNTGELFF.

This sequence joins TRBV19 and TRBJ1-5, with TRBD1 matching over 8 bases. The J segment lost 7 bases and the V segment lost 6 bases, leaving 8 bases of the junction unmatched. The CDR3 sequence is 14 residues long. CDR1 is LNHDA, CDR2 SQIVND, per germline (reference sequence). CDR3 nucleotides: TGTGCCAGTAGGCGAAAACAGGGGGACCAGCCCCAGCATTTT. This encodes CASRRKQGDQPQHF. Drawing the rest from reference TRBV19 and TRBJ1-5, the complete variable domain is DGGITQSPKYLFRKEGQNVTLSCEQNLNHDAMYWYRQDPGQGLRLIYYSQIVNDFQKGDIAEGYSVSREKKESFPLTVTSAQKNPTAFYLCASRRKQGDQPQHFGDGTRLSIL.

J is TRBJ2-6 and V is TRBV11-2; D perhaps matches TRBD2 (6 bases). The CDR3 has 17 residues. CDR1 is SGHAT and CDR2 is FQNNGV in the germline V gene. Trimming removed 4 bases at V and 0 bases at J, with 13 bases between. CDR3 DNA: TGTGCCAGCAGCTCCCGGGACTGGACCTCTGGGGCCAACGTCCTGACTTTC. Residues: CASSSRDWTSGANVLTF.

The chain is built from TRBV12-3 or TRBV12-4 and TRBJ1-2; tentative D call: TRBD1 (6 bases). The CDR3 has 13 residues. Trimming cost V 6 bases and J 11 bases, with 19 bases left between them. The CDR3 sequence: CASSKRPEGEYTF. In nucleotides, the CDR3 is TGTGCCAGCAGCAAAAGGCCTGAGGGGGAGTACACCTTC.